Listed here are 7 T cell receptor beta chains from one sample, sequenced in a study of high-grade serous ovarian cancer treatment subgroups. Assay: immunoSEQ multiplex PCR; the TCRdb copy retains only in-frame clones and omits some. The sample consists of around 1,200 clones, approximately 67% of them appearing once. The tumor samples were collected prior to definitive surgery or chemotherapy. The sample consisted of tumor tissue. All receptors come from a human donor with high-grade serous ovarian cancer.

The V call is TRBV30, the J call TRBJ2-1, with 12 bases identical to TRBD2. CDR1 is GTSNPN and CDR2 is SVGIG in the germline V gene (reference sequence). This CDR3 has 16 residues. J gave up 4 bases and V 1 base, and 5 bases lay outside the gene matches. CDR3 sequence: CAWSGGLAGIYNEQFF. Here the CDR3 DNA reads TGTGCCTGGAGTGGAGGACTAGCGGGGATTTACAATGAGCAGTTCTTC.

The V call is TRBV2, the J call TRBJ2-7, with no clear D. With 7 bases removed from V and 4 bases from J, the gap between germline ends came to 20 bases. There are 15 residues in the CDR3. The V gene's germline CDR1 is SNHLY and CDR2 FYNNEI. The DNA for the CDR3 is TGTGCCAGCACCCCTGGAACCCTTCCTTCTTACGAGCAGTACTTC. Its translation: CASTPGTLPSYEQYF.

The V and J genes are TRBV5-8 and TRBJ2-1; 11 bases align to TRBD2. V dropped 0 bases and J dropped 2; count of bases not matched to a gene: 7. Germline V CDR1 and CDR2: SGHTS, YDEGEE. The CDR3 is 18 amino acids. The CDR3 DNA is TGTGCCAGCAGCTTGGAGGGGCTAGCGGGGGGACCCTACAATGAGCAGTTCTTC. It specifies CASSLEGLAGGPYNEQFF.

This clone was observed a handful of times. This chain's CDR3 is CASSFQGGRGGYTF. The CDR3 bases are TGTGCCAGCAGTTTCCAGGGGGGCCGAGGTGGCTACACCTTC. V gene TRBV6-5 combines with J gene TRBJ1-2; 7 bases map to TRBD1. V lost 4 bases and J lost 7; bases outside the gene matches: 9. Germline V gives CDR1 MNHEY, CDR2 SVGAGI. The CDR3 sequence is 14 residues long.

The chain is built from TRBV12-5 and TRBJ2-5; D is unresolved. Trimming pared 2 bases from V and 5 bases from J, leaving 21 bases between. The CDR3 is 17 residues long. Per germline, CDR1 LGHNT and CDR2 FRNRAP. For the CDR3, the DNA is TGTGCTAGTGGTTTGACGGTGGTGTGGCAGCTCCCCGAGACCCAGTACTTC. As protein: CASGLTVVWQLPETQYF.

The chain uses TRBV7-9 and TRBJ2-1, with D perhaps matching TRBD2 (6 bases). V lost 1 base to trimming and J lost 2 bases, with 12 bases between them. Per the germline V gene, CDR1 is SEHNR and CDR2 is FQNEAQ (reference sequence). The CDR3 has 16 residues. CDR3 sequence (DNA): TGTGCCAGCAGCTTAGGGGGTAGCGGAGCCTACAATGAGCAGTTCTTC. This encodes CASSLGGSGAYNEQFF.

The chain carries TRBV2 and TRBJ1-5; perhaps TRBD1 as D (5 bases). Germline lookup yields CDR1 SNHLY and CDR2 FYNNEI. V was pared by 0 bases and J by 1 base, with 16 bases between. The CDR3 totals 18 residues. CDR3 sequence reads: CASSEANWDPSSNQPQHF. As DNA, the CDR3 is TGTGCCAGCAGTGAAGCGAACTGGGACCCCTCGAGCAATCAGCCCCAGCATTTT.